Listed below are T cell receptor beta chains from one sample, sequenced in a study of OX40 agonist ivuxolimab in advanced cancers. Using immunoSEQ multiplex PCR, the repertoire was profiled, and TCRdb retains in-frame clones only, with some absent. The data show about 110,000 clones, 85% to 95% seen once. The material was CD4+ or CD8+ T cells sorted from blood, obtained in a trial of the OX40 agonist ivuxolimab. Receptors originate from an adult with an advanced solid tumor such as melanoma, head and neck, liver or kidney cancer. CDR3s leave out the opening cysteine and the closing phenylalanine or tryptophan.

v_call,j_call,cdr3_aa
TRBV6-6,TRBJ1-3,ASMSSGNTIY
TRBV7-9,TRBJ2-3,ASSLAGGSTDTQY
TRBV2,TRBJ2-5,ASSSQVAGGETQY
TRBV15,TRBJ1-1,ATSRGTGRTEAF
TRBV4-1,TRBJ1-5,ASSHRGGGSSNQPQH
TRBV29-1,TRBJ2-4,SVADIATGAKNIQY
TRBV10-3,TRBJ1-1,AIMGPQDTEAF
TRBV25-1,TRBJ1-3,ASSSGARDTIY
TRBV5-5,TRBJ2-7,ASSPGPRGYEQY
TRBV11-3,TRBJ2-1,ASSLSPTTYNEQF
TRBV10-1,TRBJ2-5,ASNRDRGETQY
TRBV29-1,TRBJ1-1,SARTALNTEAF
TRBV10-3,TRBJ1-5,AISESIGAQPQH
TRBV6-6,TRBJ1-3,ATSRGGHSGNTIY
TRBV5-1,TRBJ2-7,ASSLSRYEQY
TRBV5-1,TRBJ1-1,ASSLAGGNTEAF
TRBV6-5,TRBJ1-2,ASSVQGGSYGYT
TRBV7-9,TRBJ2-5,ASSLGVAGGMETQY
TRBV6-4,TRBJ1-3,ASSDPRQGFLYSGNTIY
TRBV2,TRBJ2-2,ASSGRYTGGNTGELF
TRBV7-9,TRBJ1-3,ASSKRQASGNTIY
TRBV5-4,TRBJ2-1,ASSQSNEQF
TRBV12-5,TRBJ2-7,ASGLVPEYEQY
TRBV25-1,TRBJ2-4,ASSEAARGIQY
TRBV9,TRBJ2-2,ASSVVADSPGELF
TRBV11-2,TRBJ2-7,ASSLGGTGSNEQY
TRBV5-4,TRBJ2-5,ASSLGLAGETQY
TRBV5-4,TRBJ2-3,ASSLSASTDTQY
TRBV4-2,TRBJ2-6,ASSQDRSGANVLT
TRBV4-1,TRBJ2-7,ASSQDPGYFAYEQY
TRBV25-1,TRBJ1-1,ASSEGRGLFTEAF
TRBV6-1,TRBJ2-3,ASSEALLGSGRLSTDTQY
TRBV6-1,TRBJ1-2,ASSERGNYGYT
TRBV11-3,TRBJ2-7,ASSFDSVYEQY
TRBV30,TRBJ2-7,AWSVQAYEQY
TRBV5-1,TRBJ2-1,ASSLGPGRNEQF
TRBV7-6,TRBJ2-2,ASSLVSGRRAGELF
TRBV11-3,TRBJ2-7,ASSLEGAGSSYEQY
TRBV11-1,TRBJ2-3,ASSLDPESTDTQY
TRBV5-1,TRBJ1-4,ASSLGADEKLF
TRBV4-2,TRBJ2-5,ASSQDPRGTLQETQY
TRBV7-8,TRBJ2-5,ASSLGSEETQY
TRBV4-2,TRBJ2-1,ASSQPGLAGSYNEQF
TRBV10-1,TRBJ2-6,ASSDGTGGLGANVLT
TRBV6-6,TRBJ2-4,ASNQGAAIQY
TRBV7-6,TRBJ2-5,ASSHPTGRTYQETQY
TRBV6-5,TRBJ2-5,ASRQRGGGGETQY
TRBV19,TRBJ1-2,ASSIAGGGYT
TRBV5-1,TRBJ1-2,ASSLTVNYGYT
TRBV5-4,TRBJ2-7,ASSLAQGSEQY
TRBV5-3,TRBJ2-7,ASSGVYEQY
TRBV27,TRBJ2-7,ASSNGGLYEQY